The T cell receptor (beta chain) described here comes from a study of blood T cell repertoires in COVID-19. At the level of the study: Acute and convalescent COVID-19 samples came from the United States, Italy and Spain.

Per germline, CDR1 SGHVS and CDR2 FQNEAQ. The CDR3 is 15 amino acids. Unmatched junction bases numbered 8, after V lost 2 bases and J lost 5 bases. Profiling relied on immunoSEQ multiplex PCR, and the TCRdb table lists in-frame clones only, not all of them. The data show about 200,000 clones, just over 85% seen once. The source material was peripheral blood. The TCR was taken from a man between 45 and 60 years old with acute or convalescent COVID-19. V usage is TRBV7-8 and J usage is TRBJ1-1; 7 bases fit TRBD1. In DNA form, the CDR3 reads TGTGCCAGCAGCTTAAGTAGGGCCAGGGGGACTGAAGCTTTCTTT. This translates into CASSLSRARGTEAFF.